The 28 T cell receptor beta chains presented below share a single source sample, sequenced in a study of long-term antiretroviral therapy in people with HIV. immunoSEQ v3.0 was run at survey level. Clones were sequenced by immunoSEQ multiplex PCR, and TCRdb holds only the in-frame ones, with some missing. The data show around 30,000 clones, roughly 96% seen once. Sequencing used unsorted PBMCs, obtained 5.3 years after starting antiretroviral therapy. These receptors were collected from a man aged 25-45 years with HIV.

The V gene is TRBV11-2, the J gene TRBJ2-3, with unresolved D. Deletions cut 3 bases from V and 4 bases from J, with 8 bases between. The CDR3 is 13 amino acids. Germline V CDR1 and CDR2: SGHAT, FQNNGV. CDR3 bases: TGTGCCAGCAGCTTCACTCGGTCAGATACGCAGTATTTT. Its translation is CASSFTRSDTQYF.

The chain is built from TRBV7-2 and TRBJ2-5, with 10 bases matching TRBD1. V dropped 1 base and J dropped 3; count of bases not matched to a gene: 2. This CDR3 is 15 amino acids long. Germline values: CDR1 SGHTA, CDR2 FQGNSA. The CDR3 spells CASSLVGTGEETQYF. The CDR3 DNA sequence: TGTGCCAGCAGCTTAGTAGGGACAGGGGAAGAGACCCAGTACTTC.

This clone came up once. CDR3 nucleotides: TGTGCCAGCACCCTCGAGGGACTCGGAGCCTACGAGCAGTACTTC. As protein: CASTLEGLGAYEQYF. V gene TRBV2 combines with J gene TRBJ2-7, with a weak D call TRBD2 (6 bases). V gave up 7 bases and J gave up 2 bases, with 18 bases separating them. The CDR3 totals 15 residues. In germline, CDR1 is SNHLY, CDR2 FYNNEI.

The chain has TRBV5-6 and TRBJ1-1, with TRBD1 as a possible D gene (5 bases). The CDR3 loop spans 16 amino acids. The germline V and J ends were trimmed by 0 bases and 4 bases, with 16 bases remaining between them. Germline assignment: CDR1 SGHDT and CDR2 YYEEEE. CDR3 loop: CASSLGKGVGVTEAFF. CDR3 bases: TGTGCCAGCAGCTTGGGTAAAGGGGTCGGTGTCACTGAAGCTTTCTTT.

V is TRBV27 and J is TRBJ2-7, with TRBD1 identical over 7 bases. J lost 0 bases, V lost 7 bases, and 9 bases had no gene match. The germline gives CDR1 MNHEY, CDR2 SMNVEV (reference sequence). This CDR3 is 15 amino acids long. CDR3 in amino acids: CASKSFRDSSYEQYF. DNA for the CDR3: TGTGCCAGCAAATCATTCCGGGACAGCTCCTACGAGCAGTACTTC.

The sample holds a few counts of this clone. The J gene is TRBJ2-2, the V gene TRBV6-1; the D is unclear. The V end lost 2 bases, the J end lost 2 bases, and 9 bases lay between the germline ends. The CDR3 runs to 15 residues. Germline V gene lookup returns CDR1 MNHNS and CDR2 SASEGT. In DNA form, the CDR3 reads TGTGCCAGCAGTGAACGGCCAGAAAACACCGGGGAGCTGTTTTTT. Translating it yields CASSERPENTGELFF.

A few counts support this clone. This chain links TRBV5-5 with TRBJ1-1; D uncertain. The length of the CDR3 is 14 residues. Germline V gene data show CDR1 as SGHKS and CDR2 as YYEKEE (reference sequence). Trimming cost V 0 bases and J 6 bases, with 12 bases left between them. The CDR3 reads CASSLEAATAEAFF. The CDR3 DNA reads as TGTGCCAGCAGCTTGGAGGCGGCCACGGCTGAAGCTTTCTTT.

The V and J genes are TRBV13 and TRBJ2-2; D gene unclear. The CDR3 extends over 16 amino acids. Germline CDR1 and CDR2: PRHDT and FYEKMQ (reference sequence). The germline V and J ends were trimmed by 1 base and 0 bases, with 9 bases remaining between them. CDR3 protein: CASSLEVQANTGELFF. CDR3 coding DNA: TGTGCCAGCAGCTTAGAAGTCCAGGCGAACACCGGGGAGCTGTTTTTT.

The chain joins TRBV30 to TRBJ1-2, with D unresolved. V lost 8 bases and J 4 bases, leaving 14 bases between the germline ends. This CDR3 region has 12 residues. The germline V gene encodes CDR1 GTSNPN and CDR2 SVGIG (reference sequence). This CDR3 is CALKDGFYGYTF. CDR3 bases: TGTGCCCTAAAGGACGGCTTCTATGGCTACACCTTC.

The chain recombines TRBV30 with TRBJ1-2; D is uncertain. The V and J ends lost 1 base and 2 bases respectively, with 11 bases between them. CDR1 and CDR2 from the germline V gene are GTSNPN and SVGIG (reference sequence). CDR3 length: 14 amino acids. The CDR3: CAWSGRRPNYGYTF. The DNA for the CDR3 is TGTGCCTGGAGTGGCCGGAGGCCAAACTATGGCTACACCTTC.

The V call is TRBV10-2, the J call TRBJ1-2; D gene ambiguous. The CDR3 is made up of 13 amino acids. CDR1 and CDR2 from the germline V gene are WSHSY and SAAADI. Trimming removed 4 bases at V and 4 bases at J, with 10 bases between. CDR3: CASSGASFYGYTF. DNA for the CDR3: TGCGCCAGCAGTGGTGCCAGCTTCTATGGCTACACCTTC.

The CDR3: CASSLEVTGRGVNTEAFF. The CDR3 coding sequence is TGTGCCAGCAGCTTAGAGGTTACAGGCCGAGGGGTTAACACTGAAGCTTTCTTT. The chain is built from TRBV7-8 and TRBJ1-1; weak D call: TRBD1 (5 bases). The germline V gene has CDR1 SGHVS and CDR2 FQNEAQ. Trimming removed 1 base from V and 2 bases from J, with 20 bases in between. This CDR3 is built from 18 residues.

This chain uses TRBV29-1 with TRBJ2-1, with 8 bases identical to TRBD2. Trimming removed 0 bases from V and 9 bases from J; junction bases left unmatched: 7. In germline, CDR1 is SQVTM, CDR2 ANQGSEA. CDR3 length: 14 amino acids. The CDR3 DNA is TGCAGCGTTGAAGATGGGCAGGCGGGGGGTGAGCAGTTCTTC. This codes for CSVEDGQAGGEQFF.

This chain links TRBV5-1 with TRBJ2-1, with unresolved D. Germline-derived CDR1 and CDR2 are SGHRS and YFSETQ. The CDR3 consists of 13 residues. Trimming shortened V by 0 bases and J by 4 bases, and 5 bases separated the two germline ends. In DNA, the CDR3 is TGCGCCAGCAGCTTGGACCGATACAATGAGCAGTTCTTC. It yields the protein CASSLDRYNEQFF.

The table lists this clone with a count of one. This rearrangement joins TRBV6-1 to TRBJ1-1; D unclear. Germline V gene sequence: CDR1 MNHNS, CDR2 SASEGT. Trimming cost V 3 bases and J 8 bases, with 10 bases left between them. The CDR3 contains 12 residues. The CDR3 loop is CASSDIGSEAFF. In DNA form, the CDR3 reads TGTGCCAGCAGTGATATCGGCAGCGAAGCTTTCTTT.

V is TRBV7-3 and J is TRBJ1-1, with D possibly TRBD1 on 5 matching bases. Trimming removed 5 bases at V and 5 bases at J, with 24 bases between. CDR3 length equals 17 residues. Germline V gene sequence: CDR1 SGHTA, CDR2 FQGTGA. CDR3 DNA: TGTGCCAGCAGCCCCCGGGTTAGGGACTTAAAAGGTACTGAAGCTTTCTTT. Residues: CASSPRVRDLKGTEAFF.

This chain uses TRBV30 with TRBJ2-7; 11 positions match TRBD2. The CDR3 covers 15 residues. Germline assignment: CDR1 GTSNPN and CDR2 SVGIG (reference sequence). Losses at the gene ends were 1 base for V and 5 bases for J; bases not matched to a gene: 7. Here the CDR3 DNA reads TGTGCCTGGAGTGGGATGACTAGCGGGGTTGACGAGCAGTACTTC. It encodes CAWSGMTSGVDEQYF.

This sequence joins TRBV6-6 and TRBJ2-2, with a tentative D call TRBD1 (5 bases). The CDR3 runs 14 residues. The V end was cut by 8 bases, the J end by 6 bases, with 16 bases between. Germline CDR1 and CDR2: MNHNY and SVGAGI (reference sequence). The CDR3 here is CASLAPGWAGELFF. As DNA, the CDR3 is TGTGCCAGCCTTGCCCCAGGGTGGGCCGGGGAGCTGTTTTTT.

This chain joins TRBV10-3 and TRBJ1-2, with 7 bases fitting TRBD1. CDR1 and CDR2 from the germline V gene are ENHRY and SYGVKD. V was clipped by 6 bases and J by 7 bases; unmatched bases: 11. The CDR3 covers 14 residues. In DNA, the CDR3 is TGTGCCATCAGGGGACAGCCTAGTTCCCGTGGCTACACCTTC. This gives the protein CAIRGQPSSRGYTF.

The V call is TRBV29-1, the J call TRBJ2-7; D gene unclear. Trimming took 0 bases from V and 0 from J, leaving 6 bases between them. CDR3 length: 13 amino acids. Germline V gene data show CDR1 as SQVTM and CDR2 as ANQGSEA. The CDR3 region is CSVEDTSSYEQYF. The CDR3 DNA sequence: TGCAGCGTTGAAGACACGAGCTCCTACGAGCAGTACTTC.

The chain carries TRBV7-6 and TRBJ2-1; D is perhaps TRBD2 (5 bases). This CDR3 comprises 20 residues. Trimming left V 2 bases short and J 1 base short, with 24 bases between. CDR1 SGHVS and CDR2 FNYEAQ come from the germline V gene. CDR3 DNA: TGTGCCAGCAGCTTAAGTGGTAGAGGGTACGTTCGCTTTTCCTACAATGAGCAGTTCTTC. Translating gives CASSLSGRGYVRFSYNEQFF.

In this sample, this clone turned up a few times. This rearrangement joins TRBV6-5 to TRBJ2-3; no reliable D call. The CDR3 is made up of 15 amino acids. Germline V gene data show CDR1 as MNHEY and CDR2 as SVGAGI. Trimming took 4 bases from V and 2 from J, leaving 13 bases between them. CDR3 sequence: CASSFDPTITDTQYF. CDR3 bases: TGTGCCAGCAGTTTCGACCCAACGATCACAGATACGCAGTATTTT.

The chain joins TRBV6-1 to TRBJ1-6, with 11 bases aligning to TRBD1. Germline loops: CDR1 MNHNS, CDR2 SASEGT. J lost 9 bases, V lost 4 bases, and 8 bases had no gene match. The CDR3 runs 16 residues. DNA of the CDR3: TGTGCCAGCAGTGTCACTAGGACAGGGGGCTCTTCACCCCTCCACTTT. Translated, it gives CASSVTRTGGSSPLHF.

V and J are TRBV4-3 and TRBJ2-2, with 7 positions matching TRBD1. The CDR3 covers 13 residues. The trim removed 5 bases at V and 6 bases at J, leaving 3 bases unmatched. Looked up from germline, CDR1 is LGHNA and CDR2 is YSLEER. CDR3 in amino acids: CASSTGDAGELFF. CDR3 nucleotides: TGCGCCAGCAGCACAGGGGACGCCGGGGAGCTGTTTTTT.

This CDR3 reads CATVPARDNYGYTF. The CDR3 DNA reads as TGTGCCACCGTCCCGGCCAGGGATAACTATGGCTACACCTTC. The gene calls are TRBV19 and TRBJ1-2, with D possibly TRBD1 on 5 matching bases. Germline V gene sequence: CDR1 LNHDA, CDR2 SQIVND (reference sequence). The CDR3 spans 14 residues. V lost 10 bases and J lost 1, with 16 bases in between.

The J gene is TRBJ2-7, the V gene TRBV7-2; the match to TRBD2 covers 13 bases. Germline V gives CDR1 SGHTA, CDR2 FQGNSA. V was pared by 6 bases and J by 4 bases, with 9 bases of the junction left unmatched. There are 16 residues in the CDR3. In nucleotides, the CDR3 is TGTGCCAGCAGTCTAGGTGGACTAGCGGGGGTTTACGAGCAGTACTTC. Translating it yields CASSLGGLAGVYEQYF.

The gene calls are TRBV30 and TRBJ2-3; TRBD1 matches at 7 bases. V lost 4 bases to trimming and J lost 2 bases; unmatched junction nucleotides: 15. The germline gives CDR1 GTSNPN, CDR2 SVGIG (reference sequence). This CDR3 comprises 17 residues. The CDR3 DNA is TGTGCCTGGAATGGTTTGAGGGACAGAGGATTCACAGATACGCAGTATTTT. It yields the protein CAWNGLRDRGFTDTQYF. The whole variable domain, filled in from reference TRBV30 and TRBJ2-3, reads SQTIHQWPATLVQPVGSPLSLECTVEGTSNPNLYWYRQAAGRGLQLLFYSVGIGQISSEVPQNLSASRPQDRQFILSSKKLLLSDSGFYLCAWNGLRDRGFTDTQYFGPGTRLTVL.

The chain is built from TRBV7-8 and TRBJ1-1; 9 bases match TRBD1. Losses at the gene ends were 1 base for V and 3 bases for J; bases not matched to a gene: 15. The CDR3 spans 19 residues. Germline V lookup: CDR1 SGHVS, CDR2 FQNEAQ. CDR3 protein: CASSLEWKTGGRLDTEAFF. The CDR3 region has the DNA TGTGCCAGCAGCTTAGAATGGAAGACAGGGGGGAGACTTGACACTGAAGCTTTCTTT.